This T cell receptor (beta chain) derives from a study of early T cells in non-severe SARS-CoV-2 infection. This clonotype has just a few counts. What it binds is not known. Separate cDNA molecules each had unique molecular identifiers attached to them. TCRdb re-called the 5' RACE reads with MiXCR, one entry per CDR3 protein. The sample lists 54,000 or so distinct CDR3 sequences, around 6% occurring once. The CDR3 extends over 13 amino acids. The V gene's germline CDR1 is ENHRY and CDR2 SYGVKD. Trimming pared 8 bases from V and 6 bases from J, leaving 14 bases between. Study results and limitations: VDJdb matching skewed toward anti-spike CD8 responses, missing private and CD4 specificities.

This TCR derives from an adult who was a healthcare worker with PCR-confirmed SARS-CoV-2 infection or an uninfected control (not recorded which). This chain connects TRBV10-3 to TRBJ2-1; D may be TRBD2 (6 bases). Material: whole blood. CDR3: CAISKASANEQFF. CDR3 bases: TGTGCCATCTCGAAGGCTAGCGCCAATGAGCAGTTCTTC.